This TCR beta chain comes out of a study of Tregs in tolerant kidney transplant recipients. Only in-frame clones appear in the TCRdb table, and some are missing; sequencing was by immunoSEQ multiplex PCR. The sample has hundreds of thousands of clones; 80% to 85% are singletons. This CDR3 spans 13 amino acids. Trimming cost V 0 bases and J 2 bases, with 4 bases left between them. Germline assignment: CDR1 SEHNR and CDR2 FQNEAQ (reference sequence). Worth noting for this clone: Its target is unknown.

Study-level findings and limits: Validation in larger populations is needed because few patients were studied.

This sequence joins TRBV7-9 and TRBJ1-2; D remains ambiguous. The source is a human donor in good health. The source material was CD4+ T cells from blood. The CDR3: CASSLAENYGYTF. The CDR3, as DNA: TGTGCCAGCAGCTTAGCGGAGAACTATGGCTACACCTTC.